This T cell receptor (beta chain) comes out of a study of blood T cell repertoires in COVID-19 (dated by TCRdb to 2020 to 2022). Study-wide context: The collaborator samples originated in the United States, Italy and Spain and spanned the acute and convalescent phases of COVID-19. The prospective study material was composed of cDNA or gDNA derived from T cells, B-cell-depleted T cells, or PBMCs. Where available, HLA class I and class II types were obtained from metadata supplied by the sample provider rather than from assay-based typing. Nearly every sample came with metadata listing a de-identified subject ID, COVID-19 status, age in years and sex. The repertoires were released in a freely available public database meant as a resource for research on the immune response to SARS-CoV-2. The samples were drawn from the first 160 participants of the ongoing ImmuneRACE study and from 1,254 subjects provided by 6 global collaborators. Deeply sampled blood TCRbeta repertoires from subjects exposed to, actively infected with, or recovered from COVID-19 were included in the dataset. What the authors observed across the whole study: How much clinical and demographic metadata was included differed by source and by participant, and the metadata was provided uncurated.

As concerns this clone: This receptor's antigen is unknown. No base-level quality is on record; no much larger clone is a single base apart.

TCRbeta CDR3 regions were amplified from genomic DNA using the immunoSEQ Assay, a bias-controlled multiplex PCR. As for how the authors treated the data: Within the assay, amplification of reference gene primers was used to estimate how many nucleated cells each sample contained. To quantify the absolute abundance of each unique TCRbeta CDR3 rearrangement, sequence reads were collapsed and filtered. For each sample, productive Simpson clonality was calculated as the square root of Simpson's diversity index across productive rearrangements. TCRdb's version of the immuneACCESS table is confined to in-frame rearrangements and falls short of the full clone set. An unresolved V gene accounts for under half of the shortfall where checked; the remainder is of unknown origin. That table furnishes V, J and clone size, whereas the DNA furnished D and trimming. A total of hundreds of thousands of clones appear in this sample, approximately 83% of them only once. The top ten clones comprise roughly a tenth of the sample.

A second Seattle source provided samples from volunteer blood donors who had recovered from COVID-19. Collaborating institutions collected whole blood in K2EDTA tubes following their own protocols. Collaborator samples were shipped for TCRbeta analysis as frozen whole blood, isolated PBMCs, or DNA extracted from either sample type. Measured from the cysteine to the phenylalanine, the CDR3 is 15 residues long. The DNA shown is the 45-base CDR3, in frame from base 1. V ends up 6 bases short and J 8 bases short, with an unmatched junction base count of 15. According to the germline V gene, CDR1 reads MDHEN and CDR2 reads SYDVKM.

This receptor was taken from a woman aged 50 to 65 who had recovered from COVID-19. The sequenced material came from peripheral blood. The chain was built from TRBV28 and TRBJ1-2; 7 middle bases align to TRBD1. The nucleotide sequence is given as TGTGCCAGCAGGATGAAACCACAGGGGCTCGCCGGCTACACCTTC. The resulting protein is CASRMKPQGLAGYTF.